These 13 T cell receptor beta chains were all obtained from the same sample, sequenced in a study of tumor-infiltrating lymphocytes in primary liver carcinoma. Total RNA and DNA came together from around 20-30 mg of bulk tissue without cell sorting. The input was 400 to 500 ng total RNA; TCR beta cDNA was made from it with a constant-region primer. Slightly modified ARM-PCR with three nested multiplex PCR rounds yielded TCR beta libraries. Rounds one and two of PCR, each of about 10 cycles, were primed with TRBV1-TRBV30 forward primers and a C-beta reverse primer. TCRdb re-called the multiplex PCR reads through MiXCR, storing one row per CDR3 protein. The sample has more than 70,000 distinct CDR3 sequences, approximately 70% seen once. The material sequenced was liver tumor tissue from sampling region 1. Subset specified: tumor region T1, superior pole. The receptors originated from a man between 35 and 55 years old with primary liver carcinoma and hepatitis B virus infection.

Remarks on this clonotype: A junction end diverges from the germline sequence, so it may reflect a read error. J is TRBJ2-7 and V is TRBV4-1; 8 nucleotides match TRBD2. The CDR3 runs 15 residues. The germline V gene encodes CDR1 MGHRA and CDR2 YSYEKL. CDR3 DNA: TGCGCCAACAGCCTGTCGTTCGGGGGGGTTGACGAGCAGTACTTC. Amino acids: CANSLSFGGVDEQYF.

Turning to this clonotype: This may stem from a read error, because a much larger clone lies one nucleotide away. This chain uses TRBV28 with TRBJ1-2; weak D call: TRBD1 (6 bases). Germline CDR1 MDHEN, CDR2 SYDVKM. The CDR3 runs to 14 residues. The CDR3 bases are TGTGTCAGCAGACGGGACACCTATAACTATGGCTACACCTTC. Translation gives CVSRRDTYNYGYTF.

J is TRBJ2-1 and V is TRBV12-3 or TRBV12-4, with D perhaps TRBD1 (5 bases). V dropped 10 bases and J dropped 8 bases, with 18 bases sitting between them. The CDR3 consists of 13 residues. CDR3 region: CANSLAQGYEQFF. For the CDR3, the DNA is TGTGCCAATAGTTTAGCCCAGGGCTATGAGCAGTTCTTC.

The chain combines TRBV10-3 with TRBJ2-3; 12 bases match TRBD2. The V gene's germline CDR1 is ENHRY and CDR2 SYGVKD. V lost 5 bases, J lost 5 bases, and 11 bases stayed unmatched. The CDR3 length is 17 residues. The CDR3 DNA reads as TGTGCCATCAGTTGTTCTTCCGTGACTAGCGGGAGAGATACGCAGTATTTT. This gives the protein CAISCSSVTSGRDTQYF.

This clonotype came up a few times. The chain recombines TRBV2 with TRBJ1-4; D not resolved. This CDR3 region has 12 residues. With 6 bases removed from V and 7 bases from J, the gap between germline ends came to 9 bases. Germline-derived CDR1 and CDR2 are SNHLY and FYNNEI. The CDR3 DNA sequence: TGTGCCAGCAGACCGGACGGTGAAAAACTGTTTTTT. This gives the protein CASRPDGEKLFF.

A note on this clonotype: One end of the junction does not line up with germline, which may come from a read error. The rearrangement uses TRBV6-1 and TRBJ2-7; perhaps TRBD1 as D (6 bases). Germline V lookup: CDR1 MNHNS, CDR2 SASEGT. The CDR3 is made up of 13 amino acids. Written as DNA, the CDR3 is TGTGCTAGCAGTGAGCAGGGGTCCTACGAGCAGTACTTC. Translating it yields CASSEQGSYEQYF.

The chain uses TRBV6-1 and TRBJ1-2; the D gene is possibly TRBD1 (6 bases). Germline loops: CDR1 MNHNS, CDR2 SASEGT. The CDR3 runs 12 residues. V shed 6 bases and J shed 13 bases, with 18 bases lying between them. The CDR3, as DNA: TGTGCCAGCAGGCGGGACAACTATCGCTGCACCTTC. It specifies CASRRDNYRCTF.

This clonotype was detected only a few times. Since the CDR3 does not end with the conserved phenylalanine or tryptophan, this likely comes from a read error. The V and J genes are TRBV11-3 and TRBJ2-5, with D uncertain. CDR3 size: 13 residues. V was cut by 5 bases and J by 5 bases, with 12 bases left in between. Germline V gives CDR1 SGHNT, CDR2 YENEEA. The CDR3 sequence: CASSPHPWETQYL. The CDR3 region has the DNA TGTGCCAGCAGCCCCCATCCGTGGGAGACCCAGTACTTA.

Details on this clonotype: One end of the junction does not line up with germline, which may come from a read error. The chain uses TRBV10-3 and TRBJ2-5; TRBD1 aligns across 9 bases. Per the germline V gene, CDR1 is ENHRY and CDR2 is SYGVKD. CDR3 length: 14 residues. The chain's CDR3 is CVIKGQGPQETHYF. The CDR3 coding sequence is TGTGTCATCAAGGGACAGGGACCCCAAGAGACTCATTACTTC.

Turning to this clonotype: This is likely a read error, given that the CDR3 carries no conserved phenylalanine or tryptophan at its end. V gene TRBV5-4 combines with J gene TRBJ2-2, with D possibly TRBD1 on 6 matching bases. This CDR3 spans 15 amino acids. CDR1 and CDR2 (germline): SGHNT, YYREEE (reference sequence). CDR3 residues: CASSLKQGNAGELFY. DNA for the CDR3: TGTGCCAGCAGTCTAAAGCAGGGGAACGCCGGGGAGCTGTTTTAT.

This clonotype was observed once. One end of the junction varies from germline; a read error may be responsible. DNA of the CDR3: TGTGCCAGCAATTGGGGCCCTAGAGAGAGCCAGTACTTC. It translates to CASNWGPRESQYF. The chain joins TRBV12-3 or TRBV12-4 to TRBJ2-5; D possibly corresponds to TRBD1 (5 bases). The CDR3 sequence is 13 residues long.

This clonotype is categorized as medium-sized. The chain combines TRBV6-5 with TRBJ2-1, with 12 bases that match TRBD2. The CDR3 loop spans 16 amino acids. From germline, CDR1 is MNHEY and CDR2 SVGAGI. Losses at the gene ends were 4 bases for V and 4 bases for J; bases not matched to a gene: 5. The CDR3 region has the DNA TGTGCCAGCAGTTCCGGTGGACTAGCGGGATACAATGAGCAGTTCTTC. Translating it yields CASSSGGLAGYNEQFF.

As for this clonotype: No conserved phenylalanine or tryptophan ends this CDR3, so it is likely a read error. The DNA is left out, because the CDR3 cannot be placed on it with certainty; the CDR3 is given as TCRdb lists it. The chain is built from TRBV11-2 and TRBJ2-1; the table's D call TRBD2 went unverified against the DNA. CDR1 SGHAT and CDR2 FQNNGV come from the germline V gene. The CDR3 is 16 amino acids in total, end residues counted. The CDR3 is CSSGYSSTSGRGGGFY.